The 9 T cell receptor beta chains in this list originate from one sample, sequenced in a study of CD8 T cells in ankylosing spondylitis. Using its own MiXCR run on the 5' RACE reads, TCRdb lists one record per CDR3 protein. The table shows approximately 140,000 distinct CDR3 sequences, with over 7% occurring only once. Input material: blood, either unsorted or a sorted T cell fraction (not recorded which). All receptors come from a male donor with ankylosing spondylitis or in good health (not recorded which).

This clonotype was found a few times. The chain's CDR3 is CASSLVGGGTYEQYF. The CDR3 nucleotides read TGTGCCAGCAGCTTAGTCGGGGGAGGAACCTACGAGCAGTACTTC. The V call is TRBV7-2, the J call TRBJ2-7, with D possibly matching TRBD2 (6 bases). The CDR3 is 15 residues long. In germline, CDR1 is SGHTA, CDR2 FQGNSA. V lost 1 base and J lost 2, with 12 bases in between.

This clonotype appeared many times. This CDR3 reads CSVENFAGEQYF. The DNA for the CDR3 is TGCAGCGTTGAGAATTTCGCGGGCGAGCAGTACTTC. V and J are TRBV29-1 and TRBJ2-7, with D perhaps TRBD2 (5 bases). The CDR3 totals 12 residues. Trimming stripped 3 bases from V and 6 bases from J, with 12 bases between. Germline loops: CDR1 SQVTM, CDR2 ANQGSEA.

The sample holds many counts of this clonotype. J is TRBJ2-7 and V is TRBV12-3 or TRBV12-4; 7 bases agree with TRBD2. The CDR3 loop spans 14 amino acids. Losses at the gene ends were 5 bases for V and 4 bases for J; bases not matched to a gene: 8. The CDR3 is CASSTTGGRYEQYF. The CDR3 DNA follows: TGTGCCAGCAGTACCACTGGCGGGAGATACGAGCAGTACTTC.

The chain links TRBV7-3 to TRBJ2-1; TRBD2 matches at 7 bases. Losses at the gene ends were 5 bases for V and 3 bases for J; bases not matched to a gene: 10. The CDR3 runs 16 residues. Germline CDR1 and CDR2: SGHTA and FQGTGA. CDR3: CASSPREASGYNEQFF. For the CDR3, the DNA is TGTGCCAGCAGCCCCCGGGAGGCTAGCGGCTACAATGAGCAGTTCTTC.

This clonotype was counted many times. The V and J genes are TRBV7-2 and TRBJ1-1, with D possibly TRBD1 on 6 matching bases. Trimming stripped 10 bases from V and 4 bases from J, with 13 bases between. CDR3 size: 12 residues. Germline-derived CDR1 and CDR2 are SGHTA and FQGNSA. This CDR3 reads CATERGGTEAFF. The CDR3 coding sequence is TGTGCCACAGAGCGAGGGGGCACTGAAGCTTTCTTT.

The chain is built from TRBV3-1 and TRBJ2-7; the match to TRBD1 covers 8 bases. J gave up 3 bases and V 3 bases, and 10 bases lay outside the gene matches. The CDR3 runs 16 residues. Germline loops: CDR1 LGHDT, CDR2 YNNKEL (reference sequence). The CDR3 here is CASSHSRTGTGYEQYF. The CDR3 nucleotides are TGTGCCAGCAGCCATTCCAGAACCGGGACAGGCTACGAGCAGTACTTC.

This clonotype has only a few counts. The chain recombines TRBV7-3 with TRBJ2-1; the match to TRBD1 covers 8 bases. With V trimmed by 5 bases and J by 1 base, 7 bases remained unmatched. Germline-derived CDR1 and CDR2 are SGHTA and FQGTGA. This CDR3 region has 16 residues. CDR3 protein: CASSLQTGVSYNEQFF. CDR3 coding DNA: TGTGCCAGCAGCCTACAGACAGGGGTGTCCTACAATGAGCAGTTCTTC.

Ten or more counts support this clonotype. This rearrangement joins TRBV6-2 or TRBV6-3 to TRBJ2-7; D gene ambiguous. The CDR3 is 11 amino acids. Germline values: CDR1 MNHEY, CDR2 SVGEGT. Deletions cut 6 bases from V and 7 bases from J, with 10 bases between. The CDR3 is CASSPRMEQYF. The DNA for the CDR3 is TGTGCCAGCAGCCCCAGGATGGAGCAGTACTTC.

A note on this clonotype: A much larger clonotype is one base distant, so this may be a read error. The rearrangement links TRBV15 to TRBJ2-1; 9 positions match TRBD1. J lost 12 bases, V lost 0 bases, and 6 bases had no gene match. This CDR3 region has 14 residues. Looked up from germline, CDR1 is LNHNV and CDR2 is YYDKDF (reference sequence). CDR3 protein: CATSREQGAGAQFF. The CDR3 region has the DNA TGTGCCACCAGCAGAGAACAGGGGGCTGGTGCGCAGTTCTTC.